Shown below are 9 T cell receptor beta chains from a single sample sequenced in a study of cytomegalovirus exposure and HLA in healthy donors. Vbeta (60) and Jbeta (13) primers were used in the PCR. Clones were sequenced by immunoSEQ multiplex PCR, and TCRdb holds only the in-frame ones, with some missing. Counted here are about 95,000 clones, approximately 80% occurring once; the ten biggest clones make up about 4%. The sample comprised PBMCs. The receptors come from a woman aged 40 to 50 in good health and CMV-seropositive.

This clone was seen more than once but under ten times. The V gene is TRBV5-1, the J gene TRBJ1-2, with 7 bases that match TRBD1. With V trimmed by 4 bases and J by 4 bases, 7 bases remained unmatched. The CDR3 totals 14 residues. Per the germline V gene, CDR1 is SGHRS and CDR2 is YFSETQ. CDR3 DNA: TGCGCCAGCAGCCCGACAGGGAGCGGCTATGGCTACACCTTC. As protein: CASSPTGSGYGYTF.

The V and J genes are TRBV28 and TRBJ1-5; TRBD1 is a possible D gene (5 bases). Germline V gene data show CDR1 as MDHEN and CDR2 as SYDVKM. Trimming cost V 6 bases and J 1 base, with 13 bases left between them. The CDR3 sequence is 15 residues long. The CDR3 region is CASSPSGGSNQPQHF. CDR3 bases: TGTGCCAGCAGCCCCTCTGGGGGGAGCAATCAGCCCCAGCATTTT. The whole variable domain, remainder taken from reference TRBV28 and TRBJ1-5, is DVKVTQSSRYLVKRTGEKVFLECVQDMDHENMFWYRQDPGLGLRLIYFSYDVKMKEKGDIPEGYSVSREKKERFSLILESASTNQTSMYLCASSPSGGSNQPQHFGDGTRLSIL.

The count of this clone is one. The rearrangement links TRBV5-1 to TRBJ2-7; maybe TRBD2 (6 bases). The CDR3 length is 13 residues. Germline CDR1 reads SGHRS; CDR2 reads YFSETQ. V lost 1 base, J lost 7 bases, and 12 bases lay in between. CDR3 sequence: CASSLIPAGEQYF. The CDR3 coding sequence is TGCGCCAGCAGCTTGATTCCGGCGGGGGAGCAGTACTTC. Supplemented by reference TRBV5-1 and TRBJ2-7, the full variable domain reads KAGVTQTPRYLIKTRGQQVTLSCSPISGHRSVSWYQQTPGQGLQFLFEYFSETQRNKGNFPGRFSGRQFSNSRSEMNVSTLELGDSALYLCASSLIPAGEQYFGPGTRLTVT.

This chain joins TRBV5-4 and TRBJ2-2, with 7 positions matching TRBD1. This CDR3 is 15 amino acids long. J gave up 6 bases and V 0 bases, and 5 bases lay outside the gene matches. The germline gives CDR1 SGHNT, CDR2 YYREEE (reference sequence). The CDR3 DNA sequence: TGTGCCAGCAGCTTGGAAGGGGGCGCGGCCGGGGAGCTGTTTTTT. It is translated as CASSLEGGAAGELFF.

The chain links TRBV7-9 to TRBJ2-1; 9 positions agree with TRBD1. V dropped 3 bases and J dropped 9; count of bases not matched to a gene: 9. CDR3 length equals 15 residues. The germline gives CDR1 SEHNR, CDR2 FQNEAQ (reference sequence). In nucleotides, the CDR3 is TGTGCCAGCAGCTTGGGGACAGGGTTTAGTGGTGAGCAGTTCTTC. Translation: CASSLGTGFSGEQFF.

This clone showed up just a few times. The chain uses TRBV30 and TRBJ2-5; the match to TRBD2 covers 11 bases. This CDR3 has 14 amino acids. The germline V gene encodes CDR1 GTSNPN and CDR2 SVGIG (reference sequence). J lost 4 bases, V lost 1 base, and 2 bases had no gene match. In DNA form, the CDR3 reads TGTGCCTGGAGTGCGCTAGCGGGGGGAGAGACCCAGTACTTC. This translates into CAWSALAGGETQYF.

CDR3 DNA sequence: TGTGCCAGCAGCGTCCTACAGGGATCTGGCACTGAAGCTTTCTTT. Translating it yields CASSVLQGSGTEAFF. V gene TRBV11-2 combines with J gene TRBJ1-1; maybe TRBD1 (6 bases). There are 15 residues in the CDR3. Trimming left V 5 bases short and J 4 bases short, with 17 bases between. The V gene's germline CDR1 is SGHAT and CDR2 FQNNGV.

The chain uses TRBV6-5 and TRBJ2-7, with D uncertain. The CDR3 covers 14 residues. Germline V gene lookup returns CDR1 MNHEY and CDR2 SVGAGI. The V gene lost 6 bases and the J gene lost 0 bases, with 12 bases spanning the gap. The CDR3 is CASRFRVSSYEQYF. CDR3 sequence (DNA): TGTGCCAGCAGATTCCGAGTTAGCTCCTACGAGCAGTACTTC.

This sequence joins TRBV29-1 and TRBJ1-4; a weak D match, TRBD1 (5 bases). This CDR3 contains 13 residues. CDR1 SQVTM and CDR2 ANQGSEA come from the germline V gene. Trimming removed 6 bases from V and 5 bases from J, with 13 bases in between. The DNA of the CDR3 is TGCAGCGTAACTGCACAGGTGAATGAAAAACTGTTTTTT. This codes for CSVTAQVNEKLFF.